This T cell receptor beta chain was sequenced for a study of neurological immune-mediated disorders. Trimming took 2 bases from V and 3 from J, leaving 9 bases between them. Germline values: CDR1 SGHKS, CDR2 YYEKEE (reference sequence). This CDR3 contains 14 residues. This clonotype was observed many times. The cDNA was synthesized by means of template-switch 5'RACE, which was carried out with 10-nucleotide random UMIs. TCRdb re-derived calls from the 5' RACE reads in MiXCR, one entry per CDR3 protein. The table shows tens of thousands of distinct CDR3 sequences, with 10% occurring only once. This sequence was found in a man between 65 and 79 years old with HTLV-1-associated myelopathy (HAM/TSP). Input material: PBMCs. This chain connects TRBV5-5 to TRBJ1-5; D is ambiguous. The CDR3: CASSFGRVNQPQHF. In nucleotides, the CDR3 is TGTGCCAGCAGCTTTGGGAGGGTCAATCAGCCCCAGCATTTT.